This TCR beta chain originates from a study of shared clonotypes between healthy human individuals. Using immunoSEQ multiplex PCR, the repertoire was profiled, and TCRdb retains in-frame clones only, with some absent. The table has about 1.1 million clones, roughly 77% seen once. This sequence originates from a man aged 18 to 35 in good health. Some clones in this sample may be carry-over from other donors' samples. The sample taken for sequencing was memory CD4+ T cells from PBMCs. Subset in this sample: CD45RA-negative fraction.

The CDR3 loop is CASRRQGVYNEQFF. The CDR3 nucleotides are TGCGCCAGCAGGAGACAGGGGGTCTACAATGAGCAGTTCTTC. The chain has TRBV5-1 and TRBJ2-1, with 9 bases identical to TRBD1. Germline CDR1 is SGHRS and CDR2 is YFSETQ. The CDR3 extends over 14 amino acids. The J segment lost 3 bases and the V segment lost 5 bases, leaving 3 bases of the junction unmatched.